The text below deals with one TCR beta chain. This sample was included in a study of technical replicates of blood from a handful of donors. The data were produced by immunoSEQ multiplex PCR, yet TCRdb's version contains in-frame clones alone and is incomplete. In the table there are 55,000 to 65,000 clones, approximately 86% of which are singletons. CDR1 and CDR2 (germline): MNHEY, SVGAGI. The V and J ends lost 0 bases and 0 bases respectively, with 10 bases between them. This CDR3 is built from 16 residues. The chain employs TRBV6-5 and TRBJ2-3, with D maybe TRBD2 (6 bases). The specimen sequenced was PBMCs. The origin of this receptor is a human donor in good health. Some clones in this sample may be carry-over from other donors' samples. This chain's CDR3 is CASSYSAGRSTDTQYF. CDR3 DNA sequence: TGTGCCAGCAGTTACTCAGCGGGCCGAAGCACAGATACGCAGTATTTT.